This section outlines one T cell receptor beta chain sequence together with its context. The target antigen is unknown. The table came from immunoSEQ multiplex PCR; TCRdb's copy has only in-frame clones and leaves some out. Of some 1,400,000 clones in the sample, more than 95% are singletons; the top ten hold more than 0.9%. These data come from a study of shared clonotypes between healthy human individuals. Whole-study findings and limits: Roughly 4.6% of naive CD4 clonotypes were common to four donors.

Germline-derived CDR1 and CDR2 are LNHNV and YYDKDF (reference sequence). The CDR3 has 17 amino acids. V was cut by 0 bases and J by 0 bases, with 11 bases left in between. The chain employs TRBV15 and TRBJ2-2; D is perhaps TRBD1 or TRBD2 (5 bases each). The origin of this receptor is a man between 25 and 39 years old in good health. The sequencing sample was made of naive CD4+ T cells sorted from blood. The subset is: CD45RA+ positively selected. In nucleotides, the CDR3 is TGTGCCACCAGCAGAGAAGGGGCGGGTCCGAACACCGGGGAGCTGTTTTTT. Translated: CATSREGAGPNTGELFF.